These 14 T cell receptor beta chains share one sample of origin, sequenced in a study of blood T cell repertoires in COVID-19. The repertoire was sequenced with immunoSEQ multiplex PCR; TCRdb's copy has only in-frame clones and lacks some. The sample yields over 350,000 clones, approximately 90% seen once. The sample comprised peripheral blood. The receptors here all came from a woman aged 30 to 39 with active or convalescent COVID-19.

The rearrangement joins TRBV5-1 to TRBJ2-3; TRBD2 is a possible D gene (6 bases). Germline V gene lookup returns CDR1 SGHRS and CDR2 YFSETQ. There are 16 residues in the CDR3. V gave up 4 bases and J gave up 0 bases, with 15 bases separating them. The CDR3 sequence is CASSPTRGGSTDTQYF. The DNA for the CDR3 is TGCGCCAGCAGCCCCACGCGGGGCGGGAGCACAGATACGCAGTATTTT.

This sequence joins TRBV6-5 and TRBJ1-1; 10 nucleotides line up with TRBD1. V shed 6 bases and J 5 bases; nucleotides not matched to a gene: 6. The germline gives CDR1 MNHEY, CDR2 SVGAGI. The CDR3 totals 14 residues. As DNA, the CDR3 is TGTGCCAGCAGCCAGACAGGGGGCGAAACTGAAGCTTTCTTT. Amino acid sequence: CASSQTGGETEAFF.

V usage is TRBV29-1 and J usage is TRBJ1-4; D uncertain. Germline V gene data show CDR1 as SQVTM and CDR2 as ANQGSEA. V shed 7 bases and J shed 0 bases, with 21 bases lying between them. This CDR3 is 17 amino acids long. The CDR3, as DNA: TGCAGCGGCCTATTGGCAGCAGACTTTGCAACTAATGAAAAACTGTTTTTT. Translation gives CSGLLAADFATNEKLFF.

The chain is built from TRBV5-5 and TRBJ2-2; 12 bases are shared with TRBD2. Germline V gene sequence: CDR1 SGHKS, CDR2 YYEKEE (reference sequence). Germline trimming cut 0 bases from V and 6 bases from J; bases unmatched to any gene: 3. This CDR3 has 16 amino acids. CDR3 in DNA: TGTGCCAGCAGCTTGGAGCCTAGCGGGAGGGCCGGGGAGCTGTTTTTT. It yields the protein CASSLEPSGRAGELFF.

J is TRBJ2-7 and V is TRBV6-5; no clear D. CDR1 and CDR2 (germline): MNHEY, SVGAGI. The CDR3 is 14 amino acids. Trimming removed 6 bases at V and 2 bases at J, with 14 bases between. As DNA, the CDR3 is TGTGCCAGCAGCTCTTTTCTTAAAACCTACGAGCAGTACTTC. Its translation is CASSSFLKTYEQYF.

The V and J genes are TRBV6-5 and TRBJ2-1; perhaps TRBD2 as D (6 bases). The ends were cut back, 4 bases at V and 6 bases at J, with 16 bases in the middle. Germline loops: CDR1 MNHEY, CDR2 SVGAGI. This CDR3 has 15 amino acids. CDR3 DNA: TGTGCCAGCAGTTCCCAAGCTGGCGGGATCAATGAGCAGTTCTTC. Translating it yields CASSSQAGGINEQFF.

The chain carries TRBV29-1 and TRBJ2-5; D might be TRBD2 (6 bases). The CDR3 loop spans 15 amino acids. The germline CDR1 and CDR2 sequences are SQVTM and ANQGSEA. Trimming pared 0 bases from V and 1 base from J, leaving 12 bases between. DNA for the CDR3: TGCAGCGTTGAAGATAGGGACTCGTTCCAAGAGACCCAGTACTTC. This translates into CSVEDRDSFQETQYF.

V is TRBV28 and J is TRBJ1-5; D ambiguous. The V gene's germline CDR1 is MDHEN and CDR2 SYDVKM. This CDR3 contains 15 residues. Trimming cost V 2 bases and J 0 bases, with 8 bases left between them. CDR3 loop: CASSLGGYSNQPQHF. The CDR3 DNA reads TGTGCCAGCAGTTTAGGAGGGTATAGCAATCAGCCCCAGCATTTT.

This chain links TRBV2 with TRBJ2-3, with TRBD2 matching over 12 bases. This CDR3 contains 17 residues. After removal of 1 base from V and 0 bases from J, the junction contained 2 bases not matched to a gene. Germline V gives CDR1 SNHLY, CDR2 FYNNEI. The CDR3, as DNA: TGTGCCAGCAGTGAAGGAGGACTAGCGGGGAGCACAGATACGCAGTATTTT. It yields the protein CASSEGGLAGSTDTQYF.

This clone was seen a few times. This chain joins TRBV4-2 and TRBJ1-3; a weak D match, TRBD1 (6 bases). This CDR3 has 17 amino acids. The V gene lost 0 bases and the J gene lost 2 bases, with 14 bases spanning the gap. The germline V gene encodes CDR1 LGHNA and CDR2 YNFKEQ. CDR3 amino acids: CASSQESTRDTGNTIYF. In DNA form, the CDR3 reads TGTGCCAGCAGCCAAGAGTCGACAAGGGACACTGGAAACACCATATATTTT.

In this sample, this clone turned up once. DNA of the CDR3: TGTGCCAGCAGTTACAGAACAGGGGTCGGGTACTCACCCCTCCACTTT. Translation gives CASSYRTGVGYSPLHF. The chain uses TRBV6-5 and TRBJ1-6, with 7 positions matching TRBD1. The germline CDR1 and CDR2 sequences are MNHEY and SVGAGI. This CDR3 is built from 16 residues. V trimming: 2 bases; J trimming: 10 bases; junction bases outside the gene matches: 11.

The genes are TRBV14 and TRBJ2-1; D possibly corresponds to TRBD2 (5 bases). The CDR3 is 15 amino acids. Germline loops: CDR1 SGHDN, CDR2 FVKESK. Trimming removed 4 bases from V and 3 bases from J, with 13 bases in between. The CDR3 loop is CASSPLTSLYNEQFF. In DNA, the CDR3 is TGTGCCAGCAGCCCATTAACTAGTCTCTACAATGAGCAGTTCTTC.

The V call is TRBV10-3, the J call TRBJ1-1; D may be TRBD1 (6 bases). The CDR3 loop spans 12 amino acids. V gave up 7 bases and J gave up 6 bases, with 12 bases separating them. Per the germline V gene, CDR1 is ENHRY and CDR2 is SYGVKD. The CDR3 DNA sequence: TGTGCCATCACCCAAGGGGGTCCTGAAGCTTTCTTT. Translating gives CAITQGGPEAFF.

The CDR3 nucleotides read TGTGCCAGCAGCAGACGGGACAGGGCTTCTCTCAATGAGCAGTTCTTC. Its translation: CASSRRDRASLNEQFF. The chain employs TRBV5-4 and TRBJ2-1, with 9 bases matching TRBD1. This CDR3 contains 16 residues. Germline values: CDR1 SGHNT, CDR2 YYREEE (reference sequence). V shed 4 bases, J shed 6 bases, and the junction held 11 bases outside the gene matches.